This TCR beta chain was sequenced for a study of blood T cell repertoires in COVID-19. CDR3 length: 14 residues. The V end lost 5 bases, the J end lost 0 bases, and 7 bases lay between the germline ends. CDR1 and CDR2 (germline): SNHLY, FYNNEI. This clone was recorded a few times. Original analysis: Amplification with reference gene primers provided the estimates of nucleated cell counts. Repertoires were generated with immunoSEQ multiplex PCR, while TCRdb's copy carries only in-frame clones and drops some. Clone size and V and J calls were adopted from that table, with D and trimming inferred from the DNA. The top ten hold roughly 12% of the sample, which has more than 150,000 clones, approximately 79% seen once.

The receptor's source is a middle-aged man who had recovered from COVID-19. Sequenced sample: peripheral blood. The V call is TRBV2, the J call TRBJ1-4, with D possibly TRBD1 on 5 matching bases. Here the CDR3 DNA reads TGTGCCAGCAGTCAGGGAACAACTAATGAAAAACTGTTTTTT. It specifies CASSQGTTNEKLFF.